This T cell receptor (beta chain) derives from a study of OX40 agonist ivuxolimab in advanced cancers. Study at large: Patients received ivuxolimab, an agonistic anti-OX40 (CD134) antibody. Allowance was made for prior anti-PD-1, anti-PD-L1 or anti-CTLA-4 therapy, and about 44% had some. Study-wide results and limits: Among the lowest levels of clonal expansion were found in partial responders at 0.1-3.0 mg/kg.

Some clones are missing from TCRdb's copy, which holds only in-frame ones; the method was immunoSEQ multiplex PCR. The sample gives around 18,000 clones, about 87% of which show up once; 25% to 35% is in the top ten. This clone has only one observation. Antigen specificity is unknown. Sampling times: baseline, cycle 4 day 1, cycle 7 day 1. The germline V gene has CDR1 SGHAT and CDR2 FQNNGV. The CDR3 is 18 amino acids. V lost 0 bases, J lost 2 bases, and 14 bases lay in between. The TCR sequence derives from an adult with an advanced solid tumor such as melanoma, head and neck, liver or kidney cancer. This chain connects TRBV11-2 to TRBJ2-6; D tentatively fits TRBD1 or TRBD2 (6 bases each). Here the sequenced sample was CD4+ or CD8+ T cells sorted from blood, taken in a trial of the OX40 agonist ivuxolimab. The DNA of the CDR3 is TGTGCCAGCAGCTTAGAGGGGGGCGAGTGGGCTGGGGCCAACGTCCTGACTTTC. Translation: CASSLEGGEWAGANVLTF.